This is a list of T cell receptor beta chains from one sample in a study of cytomegalovirus exposure and HLA in healthy donors. Clones were read by immunoSEQ multiplex PCR, and TCRdb kept only the in-frame ones, dropping some. The repertoire holds 120,000 or so clones, with roughly 89% as singletons. Sequences were obtained from PBMCs. The receptor source for this set is a young woman in good health and CMV-seronegative. CDR3s include the opening cysteine and the closing phenylalanine or tryptophan. The D gene is left open where the match is weak. Size tells how often a clone was seen (once, few, many) or the class of an expanded clone, and some rows leave it out.

D	V	size	J	DNA	CDR3
NA	TRBV5-1	NA	TRBJ1-4	TGCGCCAGCAGCCTTGACAGAATAGGGGTCACTAATGAAAAACTGTTTTTT	CASSLDRIGVTNEKLFF
TRBD1	TRBV7-9	NA	TRBJ2-3	TGTGCCAGCATTCAAGAGGCGGACAGGTACAACACAGATACGCAGTATTTT	CASIQEADRYNTDTQYF
NA	TRBV27	NA	TRBJ1-2	TGTGCCAGCAGTACCCGCGGCTCCTATGGCTACACCTTC	CASSTRGSYGYTF
NA	TRBV28	NA	TRBJ1-3	TGTGCCAGCAGCCTATGGGGGGACTCTGGAAACACCATATATTTT	CASSLWGDSGNTIYF
TRBD2	TRBV11-2	NA	TRBJ2-1	TGTGCCAGCAGCTTACAAGCGGGGGGCTCCTACAATGAGCAGTTCTTC	CASSLQAGGSYNEQFF
NA	TRBV27	once	TRBJ2-7	TGTGCCAGCAGTTTGTCTGGCCGATACGAGCAGTACTTC	CASSLSGRYEQYF
TRBD1	TRBV6-1	NA	TRBJ2-7	TGTGCCAGCAGTGGGCCCCCAGGACAGGGATCTGCGCAGTACTTC	CASSGPPGQGSAQYF
TRBD2	TRBV4-3	NA	TRBJ2-1	TGCGCCAGCGCGGGACTAGAGTCCGGCGATGAGCAGTTCTTC	CASAGLESGDEQFF
TRBD1	TRBV7-9	once	TRBJ2-1	TGTGCCAGCAGCAGACAGGGGGCGATTAGAGATGAGCAGTTCTTC	CASSRQGAIRDEQFF
TRBD2	TRBV4-1	NA	TRBJ2-1	TGCGCCAGCAGCCAAGGTGGACTAGCGGATAAGTCCTACAATGAGCAGTTCTTC	CASSQGGLADKSYNEQFF
NA	TRBV16	NA	TRBJ1-2	TGTGCCAGCAGCAAGACAGCTGCCTCTGGCTACACCTTC	CASSKTAASGYTF
TRBD2	TRBV19	once	TRBJ2-7	TGTGCCAGTAGTGTCTCTAGCGGTTCGGGGGGTGGCGAGCAGTACTTC	CASSVSSGSGGGEQYF
NA	TRBV4-1	NA	TRBJ2-1	TGCGCCAGCGCGAAGGAAGACAGAGGTTACAATGAGCAGTTCTTC	CASAKEDRGYNEQFF
NA	TRBV6-5	NA	TRBJ1-1	TGTGCCAGCAGCTCAAGACAATTGAACACTGAAGCTTTCTTT	CASSSRQLNTEAFF
TRBD2	TRBV19	NA	TRBJ2-3	TGTGCCAGTAGTCCTCACCAGGGTAGCGGGGGGACGACAGATACGCAGTATTTT	CASSPHQGSGGTTDTQYF
NA	TRBV4-3	once	TRBJ1-1	TGCGCCAGCAGCCAGACCGGGACAAAGAACACTGAAGCTTTCTTT	CASSQTGTKNTEAFF
NA	TRBV5-6	few	TRBJ1-6	TGTGCCAGCAGCCCAAGGGGTGTGGGGTATAATTCACCCCTCCACTTT	CASSPRGVGYNSPLHF
TRBD2	TRBV27	NA	TRBJ2-3	TGTGCCAGCAGCTCAACAATCGCTGGACTAGCGGGAGTAGCAGATACGCAGTATTTT	CASSSTIAGLAGVADTQYF
TRBD1	TRBV19	once	TRBJ1-2	TGTGCCAGTAGTATACGCGACAGGGTCTTCTATGGCTACACCTTC	CASSIRDRVFYGYTF
NA	TRBV7-9	NA	TRBJ2-6	TGTGCCAGCAGCTTCGGACAGCCTGGGGCCAACGTCCTGACTTTC	CASSFGQPGANVLTF
NA	TRBV2	NA	TRBJ2-6	TGTGCCAGCAGTGAACAGGCTGGGGCCAACGTCCTGACTTTC	CASSEQAGANVLTF
TRBD1	TRBV15	NA	TRBJ2-7	TGTGCCACCAGCAGAGATCTGTCGAACAGGGGGAGGGAGCAGTACTTC	CATSRDLSNRGREQYF
NA	TRBV6-5	NA	TRBJ1-1	TGTGCCAGCAGTTACGGGCAGATGAACACTGAAGCTTTCTTT	CASSYGQMNTEAFF
TRBD1	TRBV18	NA	TRBJ1-6	TGTGCCAGCTCACGCGCTTTCTACTCGACAGGGCATTCCTATAATTCACCCCTCCACTTT	CASSRAFYSTGHSYNSPLHF
NA	TRBV7-2	NA	TRBJ1-1	TGTGCCAGCAGCTTGTCAGGGGCGAACACTGAAGCTTTCTTT	CASSLSGANTEAFF
NA	TRBV5-8	NA	TRBJ1-2	TGTGCCAGCACCCCGTGGGGGCAGGGGCCTCAATATGGCTACACCTTC	CASTPWGQGPQYGYTF
NA	TRBV6-1	NA	TRBJ1-1	TGTGCCAGCAGTGTAAGGAGTGCCCCTGAAGCTTTCTTT	CASSVRSAPEAFF
NA	TRBV4-1	NA	TRBJ1-4	TGCGCCAGCAGCCCTATGTTCGGACTAACTAATGAAAAACTGTTTTTT	CASSPMFGLTNEKLFF
NA	TRBV18	NA	TRBJ1-1	TGTGCCAGCTCACCCGGTCCTCGTGACACTGAAGCTTTCTTT	CASSPGPRDTEAFF
NA	TRBV28	once	TRBJ2-4	TGTGCCAGCAAATCGGGAGCTGAAGGTCGCGGCATTCAGTACTTC	CASKSGAEGRGIQYF
NA	TRBV19	NA	TRBJ1-5	TGTGCCAGTAGTTCCGCCCAGGGTCAGCCCCAGCATTTT	CASSSAQGQPQHF
NA	TRBV19	NA	TRBJ2-7	TGTGCCAGTAGTATAGATCTCGAGGGTAACGAGCAGTACTTC	CASSIDLEGNEQYF
NA	TRBV7-2	NA	TRBJ2-7	TGTGCCAGCAGCTCGACCCGGACAGTCTACGAGCAGTACTTC	CASSSTRTVYEQYF